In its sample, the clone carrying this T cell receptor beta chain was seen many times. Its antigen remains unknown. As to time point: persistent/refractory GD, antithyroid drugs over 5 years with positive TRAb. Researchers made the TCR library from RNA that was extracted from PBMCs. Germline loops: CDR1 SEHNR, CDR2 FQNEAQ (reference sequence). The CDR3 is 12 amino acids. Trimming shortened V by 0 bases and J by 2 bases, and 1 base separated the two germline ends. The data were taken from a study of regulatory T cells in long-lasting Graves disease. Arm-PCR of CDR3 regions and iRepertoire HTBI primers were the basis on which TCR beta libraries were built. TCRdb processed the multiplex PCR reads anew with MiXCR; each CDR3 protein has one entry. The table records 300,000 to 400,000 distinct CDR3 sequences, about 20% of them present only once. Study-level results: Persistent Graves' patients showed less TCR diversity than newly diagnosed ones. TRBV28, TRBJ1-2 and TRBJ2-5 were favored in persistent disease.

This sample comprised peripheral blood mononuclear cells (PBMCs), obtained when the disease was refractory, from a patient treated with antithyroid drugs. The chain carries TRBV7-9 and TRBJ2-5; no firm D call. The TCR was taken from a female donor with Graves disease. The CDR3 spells CASSLAQETQYF. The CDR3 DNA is TGTGCCAGCAGCTTAGCGCAAGAGACCCAGTACTTC.